This is a list of T cell receptor beta chains from one sample in a study of shared clonotypes between healthy human individuals. Profiled with immunoSEQ multiplex PCR; TCRdb holds only in-frame clones, not every one. The data show 2 million to 2.5 million clones, approximately 93% seen once. Specimen: naive CD4+ T cells from PBMCs. These receptor sequences come from a man younger than 35 in good health. Some clones in this sample may be carry-over from other donors' samples. Each CDR3 is given with its conserved first and last residue. D genes are given only for firm matches. A row's size may be missing; if present it is once, few, many or a size class.

j_gene: TRBJ1-1; v_gene: TRBV19; d_gene: TRBD1; abundance: NA; CDR3aa: CASSQMGQALQAFF; CDR3nt: TGTGCCAGTAGCCAGATGGGACAGGCCTTACAAGCTTTCTTT
j_gene: TRBJ2-3; v_gene: TRBV7-6; d_gene: NA; abundance: NA; CDR3aa: CASSLSLDTDTQYF; CDR3nt: TGTGCCAGCAGCTTAAGCCTAGACACAGATACGCAGTATTTT
j_gene: TRBJ1-1; v_gene: TRBV5-1; d_gene: NA; abundance: NA; CDR3aa: CASSKREQGGTEAFF; CDR3nt: TGCGCCAGCAGCAAACGGGAGCAAGGCGGCACTGAAGCTTTCTTT
j_gene: TRBJ2-1; v_gene: TRBV5-1; d_gene: TRBD2; abundance: once; CDR3aa: CASSLVVAGIYNEQFF; CDR3nt: TGCGCCAGCAGCTTGGTGGTAGCGGGGATTTACAATGAGCAGTTCTTC
j_gene: TRBJ1-2; v_gene: TRBV18; d_gene: NA; abundance: NA; CDR3aa: CASSPRSLSYTF; CDR3nt: TGTGCCAGCTCACCCCGAAGCCTTAGCTACACCTTC
j_gene: TRBJ1-1; v_gene: TRBV7-9; d_gene: NA; abundance: NA; CDR3aa: CASSEGTEAFF; CDR3nt: TGTGCCAGCTCCGAGGGGACTGAAGCTTTCTTT
j_gene: TRBJ2-2; v_gene: TRBV28; d_gene: TRBD2; abundance: NA; CDR3aa: CASSLPDGLAGVAGELFF; CDR3nt: TGTGCCAGCAGTTTACCTGATGGGCTAGCGGGAGTTGCCGGGGAGCTGTTTTTT
j_gene: TRBJ1-1; v_gene: TRBV18; d_gene: NA; abundance: NA; CDR3aa: CASSPQGAEAFF; CDR3nt: TGTGCCAGCTCACCACAGGGGGCTGAAGCTTTCTTT
j_gene: TRBJ1-1; v_gene: TRBV10-2; d_gene: NA; abundance: few; CDR3aa: CASSERNALNTEAFF; CDR3nt: TGCGCCAGCAGTGAGCGGAATGCCTTGAACACTGAAGCTTTCTTT
j_gene: TRBJ2-3; v_gene: TRBV5-1; d_gene: NA; abundance: once; CDR3aa: CASSQVNSLADTQYF; CDR3nt: TGCGCCAGCAGCCAGGTAAACTCCTTGGCAGATACGCAGTATTTT
j_gene: TRBJ2-7; v_gene: TRBV18; d_gene: NA; abundance: NA; CDR3aa: CASSPDRGESYEQYF; CDR3nt: TGTGCCAGCTCACCAGACCGCGGGGAATCCTACGAGCAGTACTTC
j_gene: TRBJ2-1; v_gene: TRBV5-4; d_gene: NA; abundance: NA; CDR3aa: CASSPGRTYNEQFF; CDR3nt: TGTGCCAGCAGCCCGGGGAGGACGTACAATGAGCAGTTCTTC
j_gene: TRBJ2-1; v_gene: TRBV7-9; d_gene: NA; abundance: NA; CDR3aa: CASSLRAGRLYNEQFF; CDR3nt: TGTGCCAGCAGCCTCCGGGCCGGACGGTTATACAATGAGCAGTTCTTC
j_gene: TRBJ1-2; v_gene: TRBV6-1; d_gene: TRBD1; abundance: once; CDR3aa: CASSEGDRARGYTF; CDR3nt: TGTGCCAGCAGTGAAGGGGACAGAGCTAGAGGCTACACCTTC
j_gene: TRBJ2-1; v_gene: TRBV18; d_gene: TRBD1; abundance: NA; CDR3aa: CASSTGGTGFGEQFF; CDR3nt: TGTGCCAGCTCAACGGGTGGGACAGGGTTTGGTGAGCAGTTCTTC
j_gene: TRBJ2-3; v_gene: TRBV7-8; d_gene: TRBD2; abundance: NA; CDR3aa: CASSLFAGDASDTQYF; CDR3nt: TGTGCCAGCAGCTTATTTGCGGGAGATGCTTCAGATACGCAGTATTTT
j_gene: TRBJ2-2; v_gene: TRBV29-1; d_gene: NA; abundance: NA; CDR3aa: CSVEGSGGGRTGELFF; CDR3nt: TGCAGCGTTGAAGGCAGTGGGGGCGGGAGAACCGGGGAGCTGTTTTTT
j_gene: TRBJ1-5; v_gene: TRBV7-8; d_gene: TRBD1; abundance: NA; CDR3aa: CASSPRQGANPSNQPQHF; CDR3nt: TGTGCCAGCAGCCCCCGACAGGGGGCGAACCCTAGCAATCAGCCCCAGCATTTT
j_gene: TRBJ2-1; v_gene: TRBV15; d_gene: TRBD2; abundance: NA; CDR3aa: CATSRVLAGRGRSYNEQFF; CDR3nt: TGTGCCACCAGCAGAGTCCTAGCGGGAAGGGGTAGGTCCTACAATGAGCAGTTCTTC
j_gene: TRBJ2-5; v_gene: TRBV6-5; d_gene: TRBD2; abundance: NA; CDR3aa: CASSYSIGEGTQYF; CDR3nt: TGTGCCAGCAGTTACTCGATCGGGGAGGGGACCCAGTACTTC
j_gene: TRBJ1-2; v_gene: TRBV7-9; d_gene: TRBD1; abundance: NA; CDR3aa: CASSVHLPGGQSNYGYTF; CDR3nt: TGTGCCAGCAGCGTACACCTTCCCGGGGGACAGTCTAACTATGGCTACACCTTC
j_gene: TRBJ1-1; v_gene: TRBV16; d_gene: NA; abundance: NA; CDR3aa: CASSLGLRAFF; CDR3nt: TGTGCCAGCAGCCTGGGACTGAGAGCTTTCTTT
j_gene: TRBJ2-7; v_gene: TRBV5-6; d_gene: TRBD2; abundance: NA; CDR3aa: CASSTKREGLSEQYF; CDR3nt: TGTGCCAGCAGCACGAAGCGGGAGGGCCTTTCAGAGCAGTACTTC
j_gene: TRBJ2-3; v_gene: TRBV6-6; d_gene: NA; abundance: NA; CDR3aa: CASRATDTQYF; CDR3nt: TGTGCCAGCAGGGCAACAGATACGCAGTATTTT
j_gene: TRBJ2-2; v_gene: TRBV19; d_gene: NA; abundance: NA; CDR3aa: CASIRREAAGELFF; CDR3nt: TGTGCCAGTATTCGACGGGAAGCTGCCGGGGAGCTGTTTTTT
j_gene: TRBJ1-1; v_gene: TRBV18; d_gene: NA; abundance: NA; CDR3aa: CASSSQGAEAFF; CDR3nt: TGTGCCAGCTCATCACAGGGCGCTGAAGCTTTCTTT
j_gene: TRBJ2-7; v_gene: TRBV5-1; d_gene: TRBD1; abundance: NA; CDR3aa: CASSLTGTGISHEQYF; CDR3nt: TGCGCCAGCAGCTTAACCGGGACAGGGATTAGCCACGAGCAGTACTTC
j_gene: TRBJ1-3; v_gene: TRBV29-1; d_gene: NA; abundance: NA; CDR3aa: CSGVDGSWGNTIYF; CDR3nt: TGCAGCGGGGTGGACGGCTCTTGGGGAAACACCATATATTTT
j_gene: TRBJ1-1; v_gene: TRBV6-5; d_gene: NA; abundance: NA; CDR3aa: CASRGREAFF; CDR3nt: TGTGCCAGCAGGGGTCGGGAGGCTTTCTTT
j_gene: TRBJ1-3; v_gene: TRBV5-1; d_gene: NA; abundance: NA; CDR3aa: CASSLGTSGENTIYF; CDR3nt: TGCGCCAGCAGCTTGGGCACGTCGGGGGAAAACACCATATATTTT
j_gene: TRBJ2-1; v_gene: TRBV7-3; d_gene: TRBD2; abundance: NA; CDR3aa: CASSLTGGSSYNEQFF; CDR3nt: TGTGCCAGCAGCTTAACTGGCGGGAGCTCCTACAATGAGCAGTTCTTC
j_gene: TRBJ2-5; v_gene: TRBV27; d_gene: NA; abundance: NA; CDR3aa: CASSFYRGGLETQYF; CDR3nt: TGTGCCAGCAGTTTTTATCGTGGGGGGTTGGAGACCCAGTACTTC
j_gene: TRBJ1-3; v_gene: TRBV2; d_gene: NA; abundance: NA; CDR3aa: CASNRIGNTIYF; CDR3nt: TGTGCCAGCAATAGAATTGGAAACACCATATATTTT
j_gene: TRBJ2-3; v_gene: TRBV27; d_gene: NA; abundance: few; CDR3aa: CASSLRASTDTQYF; CDR3nt: TGTGCCAGCAGTTTGCGGGCTAGCACAGATACGCAGTATTTT
j_gene: TRBJ1-3; v_gene: TRBV5-6; d_gene: NA; abundance: NA; CDR3aa: CASSPRADLSGNTIYF; CDR3nt: TGTGCCAGCAGTCCAAGGGCCGATCTCTCTGGAAACACCATATATTTT
j_gene: TRBJ1-1; v_gene: TRBV19; d_gene: NA; abundance: NA; CDR3aa: CASSVWGAATEAFF; CDR3nt: TGTGCCAGTAGTGTCTGGGGAGCCGCAACTGAAGCTTTCTTT
j_gene: TRBJ2-7; v_gene: TRBV27; d_gene: NA; abundance: once; CDR3aa: CASSQRGQVRAIEQYF; CDR3nt: TGTGCCAGCAGTCAAAGGGGTCAGGTCCGGGCTATCGAGCAGTACTTC
j_gene: TRBJ2-7; v_gene: TRBV11-2; d_gene: TRBD2; abundance: NA; CDR3aa: CASSPGLARLQYF; CDR3nt: TGTGCCAGCAGCCCAGGACTAGCGAGGTTGCAGTACTTC
j_gene: TRBJ2-4; v_gene: TRBV18; d_gene: NA; abundance: once; CDR3aa: CASSHSKGSENIQYF; CDR3nt: TGTGCCAGCTCACACTCGAAGGGATCGGAAAACATTCAGTACTTC
j_gene: TRBJ2-7; v_gene: TRBV6-1; d_gene: TRBD1; abundance: NA; CDR3aa: CASSGDRGGHEQYF; CDR3nt: TGTGCCAGCAGTGGGGACAGGGGCGGCCACGAGCAGTACTTC
j_gene: TRBJ2-2; v_gene: TRBV25-1; d_gene: TRBD1; abundance: NA; CDR3aa: CASSPSSGTGITGELFF; CDR3nt: TGTGCCAGCAGCCCTTCATCCGGGACAGGGATCACCGGGGAGCTGTTTTTT
j_gene: TRBJ2-2; v_gene: TRBV27; d_gene: NA; abundance: NA; CDR3aa: CASSSRDGYTGELFF; CDR3nt: TGTGCCAGCAGTTCCCGGGACGGATACACCGGGGAGCTGTTTTTT
j_gene: TRBJ1-5; v_gene: TRBV28; d_gene: NA; abundance: NA; CDR3aa: CASSLGGRNQPQHF; CDR3nt: TGTGCCAGCAGTCTAGGCGGGAGAAATCAGCCCCAGCATTTT
j_gene: TRBJ1-2; v_gene: TRBV28; d_gene: NA; abundance: NA; CDR3aa: CASSSLQGGPYGYTF; CDR3nt: TGTGCCAGCAGTTCCCTCCAGGGAGGCCCCTATGGCTACACCTTC
j_gene: TRBJ1-3; v_gene: TRBV27; d_gene: NA; abundance: NA; CDR3aa: CASSFEAGSGNTIYF; CDR3nt: TGTGCCAGCAGTTTCGAGGCTGGTTCTGGAAACACCATATATTTT
j_gene: TRBJ2-1; v_gene: TRBV5-1; d_gene: NA; abundance: NA; CDR3aa: CASSLNREDEQFF; CDR3nt: TGCGCCAGCAGCTTAAATCGCGAGGATGAGCAGTTCTTC
j_gene: TRBJ2-5; v_gene: TRBV5-1; d_gene: TRBD2; abundance: NA; CDR3aa: CASSLKGGSEETQYF; CDR3nt: TGCGCCAGCAGCTTGAAAGGCGGGAGTGAAGAGACCCAGTACTTC
j_gene: TRBJ2-2; v_gene: TRBV13; d_gene: TRBD1; abundance: NA; CDR3aa: CTSRDGTGRSTGELFF; CDR3nt: TGTACCAGTAGGGACGGGACAGGGAGAAGCACCGGGGAGCTGTTTTTT
j_gene: TRBJ2-1; v_gene: TRBV11-2; d_gene: TRBD2; abundance: NA; CDR3aa: CASSSSGRTYNEQFF; CDR3nt: TGTGCCAGCAGCTCGAGCGGGAGGACCTACAATGAGCAGTTCTTC
j_gene: TRBJ2-7; v_gene: TRBV7-2; d_gene: NA; abundance: NA; CDR3aa: CASSPRTGRAPGDEQYF; CDR3nt: TGTGCCAGCAGCCCCCGGACCGGGCGGGCCCCCGGCGACGAGCAGTACTTC
j_gene: TRBJ2-1; v_gene: TRBV2; d_gene: TRBD2; abundance: NA; CDR3aa: CASKPSGSVGNEQFF; CDR3nt: TGTGCCAGCAAGCCTAGCGGGAGCGTGGGGAATGAGCAGTTCTTC
j_gene: TRBJ2-5; v_gene: TRBV27; d_gene: TRBD1; abundance: NA; CDR3aa: CASSPTGLGETQYF; CDR3nt: TGTGCCAGCAGTCCGACAGGGTTGGGAGAGACCCAGTACTTC
j_gene: TRBJ1-1; v_gene: TRBV29-1; d_gene: NA; abundance: NA; CDR3aa: CSPSRGGTEAFF; CDR3nt: TGCAGCCCCTCTCGAGGGGGCACTGAAGCTTTCTTT
j_gene: TRBJ2-1; v_gene: TRBV4-2; d_gene: NA; abundance: NA; CDR3aa: CASSQEVVKRRSYNEQFF; CDR3nt: TGTGCCAGCAGCCAAGAAGTCGTCAAGAGACGCTCCTACAATGAGCAGTTCTTC
j_gene: TRBJ2-2; v_gene: TRBV7-9; d_gene: TRBD2; abundance: NA; CDR3aa: CASSLAWGGAAGELFF; CDR3nt: TGTGCCAGCAGCTTAGCGTGGGGGGGAGCCGCCGGGGAGCTGTTTTTT
j_gene: TRBJ2-7; v_gene: TRBV7-9; d_gene: NA; abundance: few; CDR3aa: CASALSYEQYF; CDR3nt: TGTGCCAGCGCCCTCTCCTACGAGCAGTACTTC
j_gene: TRBJ2-1; v_gene: TRBV29-1; d_gene: TRBD2; abundance: NA; CDR3aa: CSVVLAGANEQFF; CDR3nt: TGCAGCGTTGTCCTAGCGGGAGCCAATGAGCAGTTCTTC